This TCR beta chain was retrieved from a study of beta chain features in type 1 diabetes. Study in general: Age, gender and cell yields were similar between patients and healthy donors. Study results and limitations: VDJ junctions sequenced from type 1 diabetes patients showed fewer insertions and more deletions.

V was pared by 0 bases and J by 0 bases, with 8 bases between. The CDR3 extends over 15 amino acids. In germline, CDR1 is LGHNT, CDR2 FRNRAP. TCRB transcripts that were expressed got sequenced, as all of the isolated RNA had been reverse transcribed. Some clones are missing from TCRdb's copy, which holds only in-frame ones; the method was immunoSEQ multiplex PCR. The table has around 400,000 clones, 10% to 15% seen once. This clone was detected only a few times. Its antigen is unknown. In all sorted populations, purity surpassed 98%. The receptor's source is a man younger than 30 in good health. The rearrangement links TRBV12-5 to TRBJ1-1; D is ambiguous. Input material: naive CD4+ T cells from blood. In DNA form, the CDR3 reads TGTGCTAGTGGTTTGGTACGGGGAATGAACACTGAAGCTTTCTTT. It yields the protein CASGLVRGMNTEAFF.